This T cell receptor beta chain was captured in a study of CD8+ T cells in alopecia areata. Study results and caveats: Normal skin's resident alphabeta T cells are also sequenced in scalp samples.

RNA extraction was followed by reverse transcription into cDNA, which acted as the sequencing template. TCRdb's table, derived via immunoSEQ multiplex PCR, lists solely in-frame clones and lacks some. This table holds about 300,000 clones, 58% found once. Noted treatment: oral pan-JAK inhibitor, 5-10 mg twice daily. The CDR3 runs to 14 residues. Trimming pared 6 bases from V and 3 bases from J, leaving 15 bases between. Per the germline V gene, CDR1 is MDHEN and CDR2 is SYDVKM. Regarding this clone: Its specificity is unknown.

The TCR comes from a human donor with alopecia areata. The chain recombines TRBV28 with TRBJ2-7; D is unclear. Source: CD4+ T cells sorted from blood, taken at week 24, from a patient treated with tofacitinib. The CDR3 bases are TGTGCCAGCAGGACCGACGGAAGGGACTACGAGCAGTACTTC. This encodes CASRTDGRDYEQYF.